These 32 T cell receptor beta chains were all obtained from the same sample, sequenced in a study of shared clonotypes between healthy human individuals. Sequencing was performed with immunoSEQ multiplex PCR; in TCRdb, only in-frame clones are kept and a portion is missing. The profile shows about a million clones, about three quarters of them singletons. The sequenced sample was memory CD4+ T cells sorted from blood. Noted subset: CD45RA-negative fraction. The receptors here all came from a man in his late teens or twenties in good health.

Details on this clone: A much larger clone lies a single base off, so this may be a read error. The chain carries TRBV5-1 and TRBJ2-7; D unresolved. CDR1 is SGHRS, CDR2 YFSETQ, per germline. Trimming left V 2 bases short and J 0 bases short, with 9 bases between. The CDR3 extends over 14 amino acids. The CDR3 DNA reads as TGCGCCAGCAGCTTCGAAGACCTCTCCTACGAGCAGTACTTC. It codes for CASSFEDLSYEQYF.

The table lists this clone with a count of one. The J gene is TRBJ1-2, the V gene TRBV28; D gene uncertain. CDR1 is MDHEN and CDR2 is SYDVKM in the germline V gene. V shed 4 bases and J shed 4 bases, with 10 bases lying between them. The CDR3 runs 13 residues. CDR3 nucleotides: TGTGCCAGCAGTTGGATGGAAGCCTATGGCTACACCTTC. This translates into CASSWMEAYGYTF.

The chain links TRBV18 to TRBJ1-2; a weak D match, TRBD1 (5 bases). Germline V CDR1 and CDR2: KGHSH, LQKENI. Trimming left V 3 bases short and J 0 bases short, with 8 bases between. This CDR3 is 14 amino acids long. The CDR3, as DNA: TGTGCCAGCTCACCTACAGGACCTAACTATGGCTACACCTTC. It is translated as CASSPTGPNYGYTF.

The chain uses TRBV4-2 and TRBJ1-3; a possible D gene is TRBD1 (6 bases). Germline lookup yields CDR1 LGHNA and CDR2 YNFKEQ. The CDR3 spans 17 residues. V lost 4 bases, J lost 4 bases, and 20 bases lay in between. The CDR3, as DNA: TGTGCCAGCAGCCCGGAAGGTCCCCGGGGGCGGGGAAACACCATATATTTT. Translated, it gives CASSPEGPRGRGNTIYF.

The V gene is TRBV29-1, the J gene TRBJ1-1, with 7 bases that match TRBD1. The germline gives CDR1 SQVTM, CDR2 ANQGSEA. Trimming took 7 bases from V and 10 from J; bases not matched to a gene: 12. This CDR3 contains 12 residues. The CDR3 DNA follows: TGCAGCGCCGGGACAGATCCATGGGTAGCTTTCTTT. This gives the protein CSAGTDPWVAFF.

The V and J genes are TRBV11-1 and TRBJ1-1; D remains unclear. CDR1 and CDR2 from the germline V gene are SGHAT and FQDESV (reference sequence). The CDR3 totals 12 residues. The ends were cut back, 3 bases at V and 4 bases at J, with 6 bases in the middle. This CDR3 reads CASSFGSTEAFF. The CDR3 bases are TGTGCCAGCAGCTTTGGCTCCACTGAAGCTTTCTTT.

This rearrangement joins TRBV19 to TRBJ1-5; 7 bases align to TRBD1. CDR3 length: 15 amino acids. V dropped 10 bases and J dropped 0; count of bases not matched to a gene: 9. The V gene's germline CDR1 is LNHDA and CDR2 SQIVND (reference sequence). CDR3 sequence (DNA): TGTGCCACCGAAGACAGGGCCTATAGCAATCAGCCCCAGCATTTT. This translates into CATEDRAYSNQPQHF.

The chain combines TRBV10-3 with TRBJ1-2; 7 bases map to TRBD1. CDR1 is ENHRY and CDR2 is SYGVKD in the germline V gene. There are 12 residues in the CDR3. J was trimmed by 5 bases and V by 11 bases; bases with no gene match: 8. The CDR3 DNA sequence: TGTGCCTCTACCGGGACAGAGTATGGCTACACCTTC. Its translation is CASTGTEYGYTF.

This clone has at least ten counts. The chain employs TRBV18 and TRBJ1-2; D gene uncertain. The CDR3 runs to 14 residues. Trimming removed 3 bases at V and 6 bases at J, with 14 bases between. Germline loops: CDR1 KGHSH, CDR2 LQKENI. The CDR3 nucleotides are TGTGCCAGCTCACCCTCCCTCCTGCTCGATGGCTACACCTTC. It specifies CASSPSLLLDGYTF.

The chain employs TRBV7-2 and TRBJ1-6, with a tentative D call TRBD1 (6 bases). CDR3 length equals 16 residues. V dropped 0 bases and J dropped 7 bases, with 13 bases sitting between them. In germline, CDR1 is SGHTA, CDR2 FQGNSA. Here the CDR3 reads CASSLALGRGNSPLHF. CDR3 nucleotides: TGTGCCAGCAGCTTAGCGCTGGGCAGGGGAAATTCACCCCTCCACTTT.

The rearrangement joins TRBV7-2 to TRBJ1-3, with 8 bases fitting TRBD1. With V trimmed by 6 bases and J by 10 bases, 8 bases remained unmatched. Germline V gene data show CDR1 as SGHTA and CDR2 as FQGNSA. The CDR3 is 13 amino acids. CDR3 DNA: TGTGCCAGCAGTCAGGGGGCCCCCCGGACCATATATTTT. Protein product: CASSQGAPRTIYF.

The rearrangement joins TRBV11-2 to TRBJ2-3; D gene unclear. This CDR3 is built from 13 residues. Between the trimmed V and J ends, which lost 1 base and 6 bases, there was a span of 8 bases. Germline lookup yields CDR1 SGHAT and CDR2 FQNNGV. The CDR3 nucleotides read TGTGCCAGCAGCTTAGTTTTTGGGGATACGCAGTATTTT. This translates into CASSLVFGDTQYF.

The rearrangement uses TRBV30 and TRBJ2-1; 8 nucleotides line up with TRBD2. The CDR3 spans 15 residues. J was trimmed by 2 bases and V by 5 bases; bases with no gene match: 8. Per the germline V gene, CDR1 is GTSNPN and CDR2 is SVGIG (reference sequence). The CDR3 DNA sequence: TGTGCCTGGCGGGGGGGCCAATCAACCTACAATGAGCAGTTCTTC. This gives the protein CAWRGGQSTYNEQFF.

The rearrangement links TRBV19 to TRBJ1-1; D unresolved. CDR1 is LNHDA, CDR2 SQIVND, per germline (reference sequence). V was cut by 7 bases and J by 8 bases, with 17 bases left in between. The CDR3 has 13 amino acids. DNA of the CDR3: TGTGCCAGTACTGGACGCCATGGTTACGAAGCTTTCTTT. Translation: CASTGRHGYEAFF.

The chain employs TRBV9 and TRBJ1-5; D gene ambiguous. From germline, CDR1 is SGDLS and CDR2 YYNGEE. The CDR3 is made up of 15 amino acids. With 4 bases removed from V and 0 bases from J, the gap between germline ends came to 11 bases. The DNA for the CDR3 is TGTGCCAGCAGCCGGACGCATTATAGCAATCAGCCCCAGCATTTT. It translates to CASSRTHYSNQPQHF.

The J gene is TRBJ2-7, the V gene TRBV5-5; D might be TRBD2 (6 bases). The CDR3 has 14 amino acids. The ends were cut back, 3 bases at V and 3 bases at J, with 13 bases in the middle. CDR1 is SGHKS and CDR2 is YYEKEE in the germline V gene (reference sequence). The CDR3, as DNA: TGTGCCAGCAGCTCCGGGACTCCCTTCTACGAGCAGTACTTC. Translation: CASSSGTPFYEQYF.

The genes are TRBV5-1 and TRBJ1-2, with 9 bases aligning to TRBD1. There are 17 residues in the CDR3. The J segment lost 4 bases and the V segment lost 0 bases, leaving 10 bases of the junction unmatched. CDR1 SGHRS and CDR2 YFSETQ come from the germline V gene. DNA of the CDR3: TGCGCCAGCAGCTTGGCCGGTGGACAGGGGACGGCCTATGGCTACACCTTC. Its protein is CASSLAGGQGTAYGYTF.

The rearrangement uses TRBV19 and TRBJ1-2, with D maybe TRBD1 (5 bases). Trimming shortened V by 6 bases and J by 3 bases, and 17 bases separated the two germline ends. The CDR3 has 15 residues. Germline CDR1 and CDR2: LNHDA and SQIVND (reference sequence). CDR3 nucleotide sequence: TGTGCCAGTAGCGCCTTCACAAGGGGAGACTATGGCTACACCTTC. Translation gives CASSAFTRGDYGYTF. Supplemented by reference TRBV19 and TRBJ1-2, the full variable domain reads DGGITQSPKYLFRKEGQNVTLSCEQNLNHDAMYWYRQDPGQGLRLIYYSQIVNDFQKGDIAEGYSVSREKKESFPLTVTSAQKNPTAFYLCASSAFTRGDYGYTFGSGTRLTVV.

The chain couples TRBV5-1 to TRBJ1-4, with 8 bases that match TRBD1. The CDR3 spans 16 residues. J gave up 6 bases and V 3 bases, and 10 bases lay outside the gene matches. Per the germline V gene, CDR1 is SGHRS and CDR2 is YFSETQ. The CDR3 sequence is CASSWTRGRGHEKLFF. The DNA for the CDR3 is TGCGCCAGCAGCTGGACCAGGGGGCGGGGGCATGAAAAACTGTTTTTT.

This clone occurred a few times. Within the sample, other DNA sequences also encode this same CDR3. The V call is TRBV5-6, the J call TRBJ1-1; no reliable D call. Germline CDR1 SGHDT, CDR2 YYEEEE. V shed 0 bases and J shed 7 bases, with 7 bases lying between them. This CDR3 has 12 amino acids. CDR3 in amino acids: CASSLGKFEAFF. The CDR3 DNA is TGTGCCAGCAGCTTGGGTAAGTTTGAAGCTTTCTTT.

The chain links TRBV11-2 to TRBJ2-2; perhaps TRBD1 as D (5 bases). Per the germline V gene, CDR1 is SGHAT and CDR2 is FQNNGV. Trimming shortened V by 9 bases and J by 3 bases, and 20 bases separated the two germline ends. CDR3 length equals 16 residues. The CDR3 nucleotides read TGTGCCAGTACGAATCTTGGGCAGGGATACACCGGGGAGCTGTTTTTT. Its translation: CASTNLGQGYTGELFF.

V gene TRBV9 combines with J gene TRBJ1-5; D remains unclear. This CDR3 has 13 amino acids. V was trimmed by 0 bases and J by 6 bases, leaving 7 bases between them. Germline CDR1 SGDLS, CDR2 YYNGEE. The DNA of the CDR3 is TGTGCCAGCAGCGTAGGAGTTTTTCAGCCCCAGCATTTT. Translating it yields CASSVGVFQPQHF.

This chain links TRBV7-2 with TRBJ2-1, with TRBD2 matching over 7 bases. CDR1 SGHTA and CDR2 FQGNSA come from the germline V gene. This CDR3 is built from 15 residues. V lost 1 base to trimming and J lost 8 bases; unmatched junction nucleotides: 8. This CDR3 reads CASSLGLAVRDEQFF. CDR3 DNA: TGTGCCAGCAGCTTAGGACTAGCCGTCAGGGATGAGCAGTTCTTC.

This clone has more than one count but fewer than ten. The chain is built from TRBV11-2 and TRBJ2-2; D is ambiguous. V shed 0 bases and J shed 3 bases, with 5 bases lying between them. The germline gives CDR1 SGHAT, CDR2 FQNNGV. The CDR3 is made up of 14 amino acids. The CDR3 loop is CASSLDRYTGELFF. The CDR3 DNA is TGTGCCAGCAGCTTAGACAGGTACACCGGGGAGCTGTTTTTT. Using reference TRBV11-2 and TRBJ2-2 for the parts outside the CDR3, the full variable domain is EAGVAQSPRYKIIEKRQSVAFWCNPISGHATLYWYQQILGQGPKLLIQFQNNGVVDDSQLPKDRFSAERLKGVDSTLKIQPAKLEDSAVYLCASSLDRYTGELFFGEGSRLTVL.

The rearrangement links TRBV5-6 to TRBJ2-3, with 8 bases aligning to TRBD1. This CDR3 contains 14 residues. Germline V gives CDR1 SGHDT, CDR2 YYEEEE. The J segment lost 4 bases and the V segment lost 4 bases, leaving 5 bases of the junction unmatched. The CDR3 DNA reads TGTGCCAGCAGCACATACAGGGGGGCAGATACGCAGTATTTT. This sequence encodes CASSTYRGADTQYF. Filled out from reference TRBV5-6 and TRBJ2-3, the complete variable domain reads DAGVTQSPTHLIKTRGQQVTLRCSPKSGHDTVSWYQQALGQGPQFIFQYYEEEERQRGNFPDRFSGHQFPNYSSELNVNALLLGDSALYLCASSTYRGADTQYFGPGTRLTVL.

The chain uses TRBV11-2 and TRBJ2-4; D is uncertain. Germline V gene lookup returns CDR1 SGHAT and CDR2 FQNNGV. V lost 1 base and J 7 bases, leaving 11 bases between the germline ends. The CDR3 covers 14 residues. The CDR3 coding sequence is TGTGCCAGCAGCTTAGCGGTGGTTATGAACATTCAGTACTTC. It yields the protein CASSLAVVMNIQYF.

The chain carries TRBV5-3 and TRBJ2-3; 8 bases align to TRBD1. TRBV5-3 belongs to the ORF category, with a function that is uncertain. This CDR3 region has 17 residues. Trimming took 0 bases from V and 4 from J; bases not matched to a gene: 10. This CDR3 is CARSLDSHRGTADTQYF. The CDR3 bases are TGTGCCAGAAGCTTGGACTCCCACAGGGGGACGGCAGATACGCAGTATTTT.

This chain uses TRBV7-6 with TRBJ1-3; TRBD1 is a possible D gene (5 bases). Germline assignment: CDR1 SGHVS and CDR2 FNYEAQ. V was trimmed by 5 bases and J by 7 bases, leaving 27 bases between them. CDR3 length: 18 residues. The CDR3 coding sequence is TGTGCCAGCAGCGCCGTCGGGGCAGGCTATTCCGGGGCGAACACCATATATTTT. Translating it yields CASSAVGAGYSGANTIYF.

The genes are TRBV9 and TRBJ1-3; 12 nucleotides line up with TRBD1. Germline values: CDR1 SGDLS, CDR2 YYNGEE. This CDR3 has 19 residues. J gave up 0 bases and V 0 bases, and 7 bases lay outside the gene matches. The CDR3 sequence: CASSVAGTGGSPSGNTIYF. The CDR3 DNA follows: TGTGCCAGCAGCGTAGCAGGGACAGGGGGCTCCCCCTCTGGAAACACCATATATTTT.

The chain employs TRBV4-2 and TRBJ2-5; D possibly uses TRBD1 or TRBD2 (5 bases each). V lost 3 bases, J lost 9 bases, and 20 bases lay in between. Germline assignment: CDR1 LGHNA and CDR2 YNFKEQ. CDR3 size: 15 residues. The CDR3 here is CASSHGTTQEWAQYF. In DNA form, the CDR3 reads TGTGCCAGCAGCCATGGGACCACCCAGGAGTGGGCCCAGTACTTC.

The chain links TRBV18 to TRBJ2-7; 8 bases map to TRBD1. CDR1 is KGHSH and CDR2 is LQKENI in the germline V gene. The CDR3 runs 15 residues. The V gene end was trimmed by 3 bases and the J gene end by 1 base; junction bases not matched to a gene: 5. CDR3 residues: CASSPLTGGSYEQYF. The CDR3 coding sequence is TGTGCCAGCTCACCGCTAACAGGGGGATCCTACGAGCAGTACTTC.

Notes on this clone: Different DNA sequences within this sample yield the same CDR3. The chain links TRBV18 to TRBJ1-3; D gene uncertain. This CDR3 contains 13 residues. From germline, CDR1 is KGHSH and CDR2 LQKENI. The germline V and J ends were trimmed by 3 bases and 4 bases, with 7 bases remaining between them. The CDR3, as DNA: TGTGCCAGCTCACCGTTATCAGGAAACACCATATATTTT. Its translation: CASSPLSGNTIYF. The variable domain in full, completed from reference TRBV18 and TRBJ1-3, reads NAGVMQNPRHLVRRRGQEARLRCSPMKGHSHVYWYRQLPEEGLKFMVYLQKENIIDESGMPKERFSAEFPKEGPSILRIQQVVRGDSAAYFCASSPLSGNTIYFGEGSWLTVV.